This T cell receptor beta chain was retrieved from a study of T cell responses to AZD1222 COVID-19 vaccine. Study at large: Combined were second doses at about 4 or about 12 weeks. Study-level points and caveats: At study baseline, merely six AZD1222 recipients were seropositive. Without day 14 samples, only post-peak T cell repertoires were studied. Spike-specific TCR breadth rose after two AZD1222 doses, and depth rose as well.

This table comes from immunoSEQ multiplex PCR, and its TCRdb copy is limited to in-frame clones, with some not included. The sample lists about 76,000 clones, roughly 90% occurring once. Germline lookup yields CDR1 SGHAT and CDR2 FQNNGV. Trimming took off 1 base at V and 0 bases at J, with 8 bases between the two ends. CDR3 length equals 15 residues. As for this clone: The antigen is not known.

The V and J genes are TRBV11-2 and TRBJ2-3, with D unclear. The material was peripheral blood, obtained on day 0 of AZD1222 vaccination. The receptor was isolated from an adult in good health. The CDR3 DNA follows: TGTGCCAGCAGCTTAGTCAGTTTCAGCACAGATACGCAGTATTTT. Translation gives CASSLVSFSTDTQYF.